This T cell receptor beta chain comes out of a study of shared clonotypes between healthy human individuals. General observations from the study: Genetic and exposure-history diversity was limited by the small donor number. Across subsets, estimated richness was generally greater for naive than for memory populations. Clonotype sharing across several donors was observed for around 4.8% of naive CD4 clonotypes.

This CDR3 spans 16 amino acids. CDR1 is SGHVS, CDR2 FQNEAQ, per germline. With V trimmed by 5 bases and J by 7 bases, 9 bases remained unmatched. CD45RO-negative cells were positively selected for CCR7, leaving out terminally differentiated effector memory CD45RA+ cells. TCRdb's table, derived via immunoSEQ multiplex PCR, lists solely in-frame clones and lacks some. The sample consists of about 700,000 clones, 92% of them appearing once. Note on this clone: Its antigen remains unidentified.

The J gene is TRBJ2-1, the V gene TRBV7-8, with TRBD2 matching 12 bases. The clonotype was recovered from a man aged 25 to 40 in good health. Source material: naive CD8+ T cells sorted from blood. CDR3 DNA sequence: TGTGCCAGCAGCGCCCCTAGCGGGAGGGGTTCTAATGAGCAGTTCTTC. Its protein is CASSAPSGRGSNEQFF.